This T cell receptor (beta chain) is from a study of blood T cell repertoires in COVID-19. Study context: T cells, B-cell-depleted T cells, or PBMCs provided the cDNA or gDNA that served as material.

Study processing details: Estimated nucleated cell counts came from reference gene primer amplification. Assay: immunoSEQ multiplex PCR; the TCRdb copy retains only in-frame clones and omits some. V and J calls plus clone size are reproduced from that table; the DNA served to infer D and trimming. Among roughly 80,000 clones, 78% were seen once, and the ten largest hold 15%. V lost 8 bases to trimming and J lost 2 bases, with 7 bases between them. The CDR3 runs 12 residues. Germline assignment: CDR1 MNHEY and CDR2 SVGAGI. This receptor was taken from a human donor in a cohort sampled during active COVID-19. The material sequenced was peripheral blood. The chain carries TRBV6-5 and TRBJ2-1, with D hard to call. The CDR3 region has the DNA TGTGCCAGCTTAGGAGCCTACAATGAGCAGTTCTTC. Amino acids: CASLGAYNEQFF.